This is a list of T cell receptor beta chains from one sample in a study of blood T cell repertoires in COVID-19. Some clones are missing from TCRdb's copy, which holds only in-frame ones; the method was immunoSEQ multiplex PCR. The sample has about 190,000 clones, around 80% seen once. The sequenced sample was peripheral blood. The receptors here all came from a woman of 80 years or more with active or convalescent COVID-19. The CDR3 runs from the conserved cysteine through the conserved F or W. D genes are given only for firm matches. Rows give clone size only sometimes, using once, few, many, or a class for an expanded clone.

clone size	J gene	D gene	V gene	CDR3 protein	CDR3 DNA
few	TRBJ2-3	TRBD2	TRBV18	CASSRLAVNTDTQYF	TGTGCCAGCTCGCGACTAGCGGTGAACACAGATACGCAGTATTTT
NA	TRBJ1-2	NA	TRBV28	CASSPSRINGYTF	TGTGCCAGCAGTCCCTCGCGGATCAATGGCTACACCTTC
NA	TRBJ1-1	NA	TRBV2	CASSANEGTEAFF	TGTGCCAGCAGTGCTAATGAGGGCACTGAAGCTTTCTTT
NA	TRBJ1-5	NA	TRBV2	CASNRGNQPQHF	TGTGCCAGCAACCGGGGCAATCAGCCCCAGCATTTT
NA	TRBJ1-2	TRBD1	TRBV2	CASSQGDGYTF	TGTGCCAGCAGCCAGGGGGATGGCTACACCTTC
NA	TRBJ1-6	TRBD1	TRBV3-1/TRBV3-2	CASPTGYNSPLHF	TGTGCCAGCCCGACAGGGTATAATTCACCCCTCCACTTT
NA	TRBJ1-2	TRBD1	TRBV10-3	CAISYSAGTGIRNYGYTF	TGTGCCATCAGTTACAGCGCCGGGACAGGGATTCGAAACTATGGCTACACCTTC
NA	TRBJ1-2	NA	TRBV2	CASIVGREDGYTF	TGTGCCAGCATAGTCGGCAGGGAGGATGGCTACACCTTC
NA	TRBJ2-7	TRBD1	TRBV6-2/TRBV6-3	CASSYDRPGQTYEQYF	TGTGCCAGCAGTTACGACCGTCCGGGACAGACCTACGAGCAGTACTTC
NA	TRBJ1-2	TRBD1	TRBV27	CASSLLQGAGGYTF	TGTGCCAGCAGTTTATTGCAGGGGGCGGGGGGCTACACCTTC
NA	TRBJ2-5	TRBD1	TRBV9	CASSGIRQGARETQYF	TGTGCCAGCAGCGGGATCAGACAGGGGGCCCGGGAGACCCAGTACTTC
NA	TRBJ1-4	TRBD1	TRBV28	CASSPWTGRSAADNEKLFF	TGTGCCAGCAGTCCCTGGACAGGGCGGTCCGCTGCTGATAATGAAAAACTGTTTTTT
NA	TRBJ2-7	TRBD1	TRBV7-6	CASSKGTGGDEQYF	TGTGCCAGCAGCAAAGGGACAGGGGGCGACGAGCAGTACTTC